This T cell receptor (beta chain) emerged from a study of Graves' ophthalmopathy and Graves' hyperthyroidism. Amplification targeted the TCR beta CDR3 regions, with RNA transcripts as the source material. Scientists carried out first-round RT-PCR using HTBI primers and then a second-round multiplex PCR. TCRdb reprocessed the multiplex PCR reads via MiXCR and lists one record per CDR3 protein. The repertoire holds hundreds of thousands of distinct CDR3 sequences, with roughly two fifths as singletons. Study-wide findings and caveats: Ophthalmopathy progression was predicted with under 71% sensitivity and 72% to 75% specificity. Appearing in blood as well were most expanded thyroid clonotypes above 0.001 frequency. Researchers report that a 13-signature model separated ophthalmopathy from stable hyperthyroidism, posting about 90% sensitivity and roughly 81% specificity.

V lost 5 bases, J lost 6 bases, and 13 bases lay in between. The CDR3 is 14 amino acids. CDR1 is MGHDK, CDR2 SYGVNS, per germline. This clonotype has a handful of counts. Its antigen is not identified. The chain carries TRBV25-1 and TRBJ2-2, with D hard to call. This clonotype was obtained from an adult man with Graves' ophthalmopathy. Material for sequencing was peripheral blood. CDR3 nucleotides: TGTGCCAGCAGTTTATCGAGTAGGGCCGGGGAGCTGTTTTTT. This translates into CASSLSSRAGELFF.